The entry below gives a single TCR beta chain sequence along with its context. Antigen specificity is unknown. This CDR3 comprises 14 residues. Germline-derived CDR1 and CDR2 are MNHNY and SVGAGI (reference sequence). The J segment lost 4 bases and the V segment lost 6 bases, leaving 8 bases of the junction unmatched. Sequencing was performed with immunoSEQ multiplex PCR; in TCRdb, only in-frame clones are kept and a portion is missing. The sample has 100,000 or so clones, around 89% seen once. These data are taken from a study of identifying expanded T cells in peripheral blood. Study observations and caveats: Differentially abundant clones: about 1.3 between replicates, roughly 16 at around 15 days, roughly 18 at four. Two-week clone count variance significantly increased as total template count grew.

The sample taken for sequencing was blood. The receptor was derived from a person aged 18 to 75 in good health. The chain combines TRBV6-6 with TRBJ2-7; 8 bases match TRBD1. The CDR3 is CASRGRDRGYEQYF. CDR3 coding DNA: TGTGCCAGCAGGGGTCGAGACAGGGGTTACGAGCAGTACTTC.